This TCR beta chain was retrieved from a study of control samples from healthy donors and cancer patients. TCRdb's table, derived via immunoSEQ multiplex PCR, lists solely in-frame clones and lacks some. The table includes some 130,000 clones, around nine tenths detected once. Germline-derived CDR1 and CDR2 are SNHLY and FYNNEI. V was clipped by 6 bases and J by 2 bases; unmatched bases: 12. This CDR3 is built from 18 residues. The receptor comes from a man under 40 in good health. This chain connects TRBV2 to TRBJ2-5; the match to TRBD2 covers 13 bases. The specimen sequenced was blood. The DNA of the CDR3 is TGTGCCAGCAGCCCTGGGGGGACTAGCGGGACTTGGCAAGAGACCCAGTACTTC. Encoded protein: CASSPGGTSGTWQETQYF.